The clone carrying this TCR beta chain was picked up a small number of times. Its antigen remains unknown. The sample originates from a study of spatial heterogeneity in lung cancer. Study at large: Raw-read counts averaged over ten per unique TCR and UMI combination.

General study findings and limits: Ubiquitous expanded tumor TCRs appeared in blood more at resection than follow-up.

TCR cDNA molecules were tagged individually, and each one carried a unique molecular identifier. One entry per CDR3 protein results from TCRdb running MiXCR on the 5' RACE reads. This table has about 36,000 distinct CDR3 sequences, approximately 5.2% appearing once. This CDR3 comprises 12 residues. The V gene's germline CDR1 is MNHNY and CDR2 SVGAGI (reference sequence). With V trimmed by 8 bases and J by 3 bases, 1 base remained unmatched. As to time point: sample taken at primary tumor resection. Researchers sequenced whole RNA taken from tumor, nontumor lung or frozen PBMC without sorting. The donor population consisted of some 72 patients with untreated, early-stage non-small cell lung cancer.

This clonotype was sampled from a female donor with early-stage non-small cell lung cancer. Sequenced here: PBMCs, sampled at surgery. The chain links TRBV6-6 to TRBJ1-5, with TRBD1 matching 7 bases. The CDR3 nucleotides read TGTGCCAGCGGGACAGTCAATCAGCCCCAGCATTTT. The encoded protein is CASGTVNQPQHF.